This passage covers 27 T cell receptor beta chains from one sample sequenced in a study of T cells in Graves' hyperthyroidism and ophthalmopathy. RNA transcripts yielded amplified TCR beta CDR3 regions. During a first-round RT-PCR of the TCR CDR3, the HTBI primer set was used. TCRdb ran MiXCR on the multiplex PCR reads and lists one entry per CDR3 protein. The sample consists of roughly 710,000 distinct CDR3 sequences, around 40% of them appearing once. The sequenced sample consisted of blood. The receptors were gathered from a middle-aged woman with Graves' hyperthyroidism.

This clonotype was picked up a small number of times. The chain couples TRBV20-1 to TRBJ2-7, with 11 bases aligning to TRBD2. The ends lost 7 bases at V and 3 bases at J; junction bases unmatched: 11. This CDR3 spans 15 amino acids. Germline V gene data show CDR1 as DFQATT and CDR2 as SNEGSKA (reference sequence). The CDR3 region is CSGIPTSGSFYEQYF. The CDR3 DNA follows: TGCAGTGGCATCCCTACTAGCGGGAGCTTCTACGAGCAGTACTTC.

The CDR3 DNA follows: TGTGCCAGTGCGAAGCAGGGGGATCAGCCCCAGCATTTT. Its translation is CASAKQGDQPQHF. The chain links TRBV19 to TRBJ1-5, with 7 bases matching TRBD1. CDR1 is LNHDA, CDR2 SQIVND, per germline (reference sequence). The CDR3 has 13 amino acids. V was pared by 8 bases and J by 5 bases, with 6 bases of the junction left unmatched. Full variable domain (missing parts from reference TRBV19 and TRBJ1-5): DGGITQSPKYLFRKEGQNVTLSCEQNLNHDAMYWYRQDPGQGLRLIYYSQIVNDFQKGDIAEGYSVSREKKESFPLTVTSAQKNPTAFYLCASAKQGDQPQHFGDGTRLSIL.

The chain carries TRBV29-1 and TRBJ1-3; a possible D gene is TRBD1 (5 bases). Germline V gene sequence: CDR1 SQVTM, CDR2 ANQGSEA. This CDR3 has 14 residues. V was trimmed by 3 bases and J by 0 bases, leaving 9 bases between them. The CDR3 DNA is TGCAGCGTTGACAGGGAATCCTCTGGAAACACCATATATTTT. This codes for CSVDRESSGNTIYF. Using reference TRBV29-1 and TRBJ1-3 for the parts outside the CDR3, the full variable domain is SAVISQKPSRDICQRGTSLTIQCQVDSQVTMMFWYRQQPGQSLTLIATANQGSEATYESGFVIDKFPISRPNLTFSTLTVSNMSPEDSSIYLCSVDRESSGNTIYFGEGSWLTVV.

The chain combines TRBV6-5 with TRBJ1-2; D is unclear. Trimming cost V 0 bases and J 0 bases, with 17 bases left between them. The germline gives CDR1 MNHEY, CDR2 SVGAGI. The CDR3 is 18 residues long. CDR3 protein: CASSYSIGRFEANYGYTF. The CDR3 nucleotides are TGTGCCAGCAGTTACTCGATCGGGAGGTTTGAAGCTAACTATGGCTACACCTTC.

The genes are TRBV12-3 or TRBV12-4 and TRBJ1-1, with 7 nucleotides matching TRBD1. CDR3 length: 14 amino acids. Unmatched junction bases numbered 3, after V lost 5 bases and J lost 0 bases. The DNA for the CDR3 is TGTGCCAGCAGTGACAGGGTCATGAACACTGAAGCTTTCTTT. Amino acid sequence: CASSDRVMNTEAFF.

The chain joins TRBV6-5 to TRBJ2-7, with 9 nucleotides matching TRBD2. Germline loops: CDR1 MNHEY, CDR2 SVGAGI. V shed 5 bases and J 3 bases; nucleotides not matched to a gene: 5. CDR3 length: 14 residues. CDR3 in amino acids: CASSDATSGYEQYF. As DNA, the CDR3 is TGTGCCAGCAGTGACGCGACTAGCGGCTACGAGCAGTACTTC.

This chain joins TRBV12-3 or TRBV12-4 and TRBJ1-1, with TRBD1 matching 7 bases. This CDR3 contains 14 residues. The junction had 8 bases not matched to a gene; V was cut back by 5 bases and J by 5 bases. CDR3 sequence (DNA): TGTGCCAGCAGTCGACAGGGAGTTTATACTGAAGCTTTCTTT. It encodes CASSRQGVYTEAFF.

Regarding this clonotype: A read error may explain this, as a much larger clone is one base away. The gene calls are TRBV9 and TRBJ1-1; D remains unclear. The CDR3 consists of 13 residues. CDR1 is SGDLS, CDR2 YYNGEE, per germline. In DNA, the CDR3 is TGTGCCAGCAAGTCGGACGTCAACACTGAAGCTTCCTTT. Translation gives CASKSDVNTEASF.

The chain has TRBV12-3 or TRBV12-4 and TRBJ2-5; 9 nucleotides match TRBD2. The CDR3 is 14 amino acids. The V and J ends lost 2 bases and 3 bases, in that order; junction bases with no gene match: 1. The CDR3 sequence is CASSLSSGEETQYF. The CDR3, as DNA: TGTGCCAGCAGTTTATCTAGCGGGGAAGAGACCCAGTACTTC.

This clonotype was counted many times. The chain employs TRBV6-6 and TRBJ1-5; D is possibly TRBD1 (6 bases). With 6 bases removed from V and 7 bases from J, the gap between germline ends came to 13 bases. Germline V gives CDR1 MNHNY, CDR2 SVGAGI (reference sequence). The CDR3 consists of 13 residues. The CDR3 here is CASRAGEEQPQHF. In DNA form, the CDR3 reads TGTGCCAGCAGGGCAGGGGAGGAACAGCCCCAGCATTTT.

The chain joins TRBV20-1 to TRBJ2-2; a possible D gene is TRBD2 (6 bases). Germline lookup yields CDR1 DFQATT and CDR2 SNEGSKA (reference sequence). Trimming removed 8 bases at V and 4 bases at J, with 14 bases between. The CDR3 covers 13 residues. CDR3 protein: CSPAASVTGELFF. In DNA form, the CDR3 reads TGCAGTCCGGCCGCTAGCGTCACCGGGGAGCTGTTTTTT.

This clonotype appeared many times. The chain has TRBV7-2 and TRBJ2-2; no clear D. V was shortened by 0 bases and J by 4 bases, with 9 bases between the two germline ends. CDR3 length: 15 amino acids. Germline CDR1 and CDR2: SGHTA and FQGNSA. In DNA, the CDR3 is TGTGCCAGCAGCTTAGCGCGCCACGGCACCGGGGAGCTGTTTTTT. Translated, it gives CASSLARHGTGELFF. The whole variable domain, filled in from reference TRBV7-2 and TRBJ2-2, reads GAGVSQSPSNKVTEKGKDVELRCDPISGHTALYWYRQSLGQGLEFLIYFQGNSAPDKSGLPSDRFSAERTGGSVSTLTIQRTQQEDSAVYLCASSLARHGTGELFFGEGSRLTVL.

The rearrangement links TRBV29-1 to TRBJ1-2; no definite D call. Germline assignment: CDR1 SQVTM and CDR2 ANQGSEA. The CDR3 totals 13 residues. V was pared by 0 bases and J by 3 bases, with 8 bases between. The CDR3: CSVEDWSYYGYTF. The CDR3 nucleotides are TGCAGCGTTGAAGACTGGTCGTACTATGGCTACACCTTC. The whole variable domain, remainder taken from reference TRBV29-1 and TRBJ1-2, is SAVISQKPSRDICQRGTSLTIQCQVDSQVTMMFWYRQQPGQSLTLIATANQGSEATYESGFVIDKFPISRPNLTFSTLTVSNMSPEDSSIYLCSVEDWSYYGYTFGSGTRLTVV.

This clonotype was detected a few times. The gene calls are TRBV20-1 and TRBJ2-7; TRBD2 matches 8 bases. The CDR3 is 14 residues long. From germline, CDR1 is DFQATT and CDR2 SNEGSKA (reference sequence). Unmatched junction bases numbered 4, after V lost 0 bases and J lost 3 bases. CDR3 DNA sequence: TGCAGTGCTAGAGATATGAGCGGGAGCTACGAGCAGTACTTC. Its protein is CSARDMSGSYEQYF.

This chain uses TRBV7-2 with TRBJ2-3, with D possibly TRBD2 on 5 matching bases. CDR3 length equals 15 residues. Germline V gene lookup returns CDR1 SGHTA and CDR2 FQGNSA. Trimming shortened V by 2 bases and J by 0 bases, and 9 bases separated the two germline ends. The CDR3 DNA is TGTGCCAGCAGCTTAAACGGGGTCAGCACAGATACGCAGTATTTT. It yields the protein CASSLNGVSTDTQYF.

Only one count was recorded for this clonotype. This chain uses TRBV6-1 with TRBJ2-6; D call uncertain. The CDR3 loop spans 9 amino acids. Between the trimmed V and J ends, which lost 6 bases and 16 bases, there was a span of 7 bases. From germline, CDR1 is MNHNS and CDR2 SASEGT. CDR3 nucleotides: TGTGCCAGCAGGGCGTTACTGACTTTC. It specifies CASRALLTF.

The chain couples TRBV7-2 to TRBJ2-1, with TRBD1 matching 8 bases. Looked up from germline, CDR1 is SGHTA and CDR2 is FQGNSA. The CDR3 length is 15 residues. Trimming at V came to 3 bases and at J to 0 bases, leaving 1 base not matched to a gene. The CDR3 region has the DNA TGTGCCAGCAGCTTTACAGGGGGCTCCTACAATGAGCAGTTCTTC. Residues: CASSFTGGSYNEQFF.

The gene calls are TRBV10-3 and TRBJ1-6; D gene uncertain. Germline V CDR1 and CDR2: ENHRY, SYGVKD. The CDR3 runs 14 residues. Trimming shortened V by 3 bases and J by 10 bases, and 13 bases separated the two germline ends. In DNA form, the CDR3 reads TGTGCCATCAGTGAACGGGTCTCCGGGTCACCCCTCCACTTT. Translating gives CAISERVSGSPLHF.

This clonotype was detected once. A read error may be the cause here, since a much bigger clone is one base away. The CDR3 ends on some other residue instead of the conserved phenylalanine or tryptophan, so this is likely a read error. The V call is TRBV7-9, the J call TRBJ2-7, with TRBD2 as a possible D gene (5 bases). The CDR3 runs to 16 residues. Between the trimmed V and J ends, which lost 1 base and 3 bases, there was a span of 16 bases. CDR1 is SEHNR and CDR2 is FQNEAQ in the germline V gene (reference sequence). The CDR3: CASSLEGIGGFYEQYL. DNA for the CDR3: TGTGCCAGCAGCTTAGAGGGAATTGGAGGTTTCTACGAGCAGTACCTC.

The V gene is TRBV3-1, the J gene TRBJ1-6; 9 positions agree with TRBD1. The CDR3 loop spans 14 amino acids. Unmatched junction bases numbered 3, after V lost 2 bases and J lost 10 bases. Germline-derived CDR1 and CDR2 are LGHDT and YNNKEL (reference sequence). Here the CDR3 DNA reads TGTGCCAGCAGCCAACGTACAGGGGGCTCACCCCTCCACTTT. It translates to CASSQRTGGSPLHF.

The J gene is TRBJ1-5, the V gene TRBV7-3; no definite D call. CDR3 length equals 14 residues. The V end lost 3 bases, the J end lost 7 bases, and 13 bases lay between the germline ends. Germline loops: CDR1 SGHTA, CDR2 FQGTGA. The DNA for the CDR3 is TGTGCCAGCAGCTTGGGAGCACTTGAGCAGCCCCAGCATTTT. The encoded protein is CASSLGALEQPQHF.

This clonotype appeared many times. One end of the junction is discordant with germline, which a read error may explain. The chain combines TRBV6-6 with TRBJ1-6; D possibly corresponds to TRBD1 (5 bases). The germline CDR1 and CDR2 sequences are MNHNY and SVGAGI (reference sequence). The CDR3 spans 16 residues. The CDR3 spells CASSYGAYRSNSPLPF. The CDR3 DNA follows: TGTGCCAGCAGTTACGGGGCGTACAGATCGAATTCACCCCTCCCCTTT.

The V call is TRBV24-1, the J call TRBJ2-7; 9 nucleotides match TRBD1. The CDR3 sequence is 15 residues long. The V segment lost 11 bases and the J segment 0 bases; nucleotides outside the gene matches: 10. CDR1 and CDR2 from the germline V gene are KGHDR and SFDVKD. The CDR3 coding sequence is TGTGCCAGCAAACTAGGACAGGGGACCTCCTACGAGCAGTACTTC. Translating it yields CASKLGQGTSYEQYF.

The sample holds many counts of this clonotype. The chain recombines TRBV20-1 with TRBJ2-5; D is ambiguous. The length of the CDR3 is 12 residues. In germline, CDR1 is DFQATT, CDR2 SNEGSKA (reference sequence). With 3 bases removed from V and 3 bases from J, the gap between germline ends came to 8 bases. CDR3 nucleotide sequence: TGCAGTGCTAGTAAGCGCGAAGAGACCCAGTACTTC. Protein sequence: CSASKREETQYF.

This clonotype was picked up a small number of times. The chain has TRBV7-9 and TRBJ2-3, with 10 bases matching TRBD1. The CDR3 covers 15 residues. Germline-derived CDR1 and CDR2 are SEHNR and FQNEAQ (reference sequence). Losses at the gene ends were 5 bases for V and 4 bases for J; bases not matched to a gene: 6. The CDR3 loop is CASSPYGTGADTQYF. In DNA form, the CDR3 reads TGTGCCAGCAGCCCGTATGGGACAGGGGCAGATACGCAGTATTTT.

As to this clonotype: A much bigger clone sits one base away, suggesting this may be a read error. CDR3 residues: CSLPLNEKLFF. The DNA of the CDR3 is TGCAGTTTACCTCTTAATGAAAAACTGTTTTTT. The chain combines TRBV20-1 with TRBJ1-4; D remains ambiguous. Germline CDR1 is DFQATT and CDR2 is SNEGSKA (reference sequence). V shed 8 bases and J shed 4 bases, with 8 bases lying between them. The CDR3 covers 11 residues.

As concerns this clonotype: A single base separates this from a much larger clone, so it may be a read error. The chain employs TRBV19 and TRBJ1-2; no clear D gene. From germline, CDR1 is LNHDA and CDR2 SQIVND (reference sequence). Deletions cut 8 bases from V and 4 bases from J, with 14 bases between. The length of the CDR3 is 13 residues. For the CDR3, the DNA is TGTGCCAGTGGTAGGTTTAATGGCTATGGCTACACCTTC. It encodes CASGRFNGYGYTF.